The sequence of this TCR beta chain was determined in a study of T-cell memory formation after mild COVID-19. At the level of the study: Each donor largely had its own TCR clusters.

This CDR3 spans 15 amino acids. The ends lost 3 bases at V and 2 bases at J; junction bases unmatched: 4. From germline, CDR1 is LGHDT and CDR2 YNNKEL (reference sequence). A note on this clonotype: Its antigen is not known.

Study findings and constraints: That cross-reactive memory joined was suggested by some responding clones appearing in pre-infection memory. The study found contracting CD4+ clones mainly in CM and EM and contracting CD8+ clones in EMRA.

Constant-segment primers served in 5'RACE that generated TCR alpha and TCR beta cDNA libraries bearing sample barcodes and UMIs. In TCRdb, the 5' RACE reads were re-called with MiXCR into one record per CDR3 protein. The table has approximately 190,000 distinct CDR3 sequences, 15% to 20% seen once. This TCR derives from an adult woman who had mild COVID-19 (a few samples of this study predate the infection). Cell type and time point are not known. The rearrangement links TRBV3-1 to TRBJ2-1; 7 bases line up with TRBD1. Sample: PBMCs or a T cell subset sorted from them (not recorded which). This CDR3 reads CASSQQGVTYNEQFF. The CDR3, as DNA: TGTGCCAGCAGCCAGCAGGGGGTGACCTACAATGAGCAGTTCTTC.